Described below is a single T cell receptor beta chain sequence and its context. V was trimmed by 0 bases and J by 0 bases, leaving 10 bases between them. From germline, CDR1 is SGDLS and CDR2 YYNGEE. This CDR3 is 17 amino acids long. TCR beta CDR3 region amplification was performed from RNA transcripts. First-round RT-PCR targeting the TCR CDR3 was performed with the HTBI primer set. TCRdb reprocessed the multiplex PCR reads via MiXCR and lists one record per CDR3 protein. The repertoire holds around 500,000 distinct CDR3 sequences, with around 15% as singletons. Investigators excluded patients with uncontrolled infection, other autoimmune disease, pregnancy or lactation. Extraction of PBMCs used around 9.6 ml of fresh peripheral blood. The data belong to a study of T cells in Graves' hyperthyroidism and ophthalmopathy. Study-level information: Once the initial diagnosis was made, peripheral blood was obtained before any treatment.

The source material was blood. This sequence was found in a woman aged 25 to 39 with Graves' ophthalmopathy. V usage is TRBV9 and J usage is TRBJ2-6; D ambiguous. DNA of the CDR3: TGTGCCAGCAGCGTAGGAGTCGAGTTCTCTGGGGCCAACGTCCTGACTTTC. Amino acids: CASSVGVEFSGANVLTF. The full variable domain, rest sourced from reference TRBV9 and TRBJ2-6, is DSGVTQTPKHLITATGQRVTLRCSPRSGDLSVYWYQQSLDQGLQFLIQYYNGEERAKGNILERFSAQQFPDLHSELNLSSLELGDSALYFCASSVGVEFSGANVLTFGAGSRLTVL.